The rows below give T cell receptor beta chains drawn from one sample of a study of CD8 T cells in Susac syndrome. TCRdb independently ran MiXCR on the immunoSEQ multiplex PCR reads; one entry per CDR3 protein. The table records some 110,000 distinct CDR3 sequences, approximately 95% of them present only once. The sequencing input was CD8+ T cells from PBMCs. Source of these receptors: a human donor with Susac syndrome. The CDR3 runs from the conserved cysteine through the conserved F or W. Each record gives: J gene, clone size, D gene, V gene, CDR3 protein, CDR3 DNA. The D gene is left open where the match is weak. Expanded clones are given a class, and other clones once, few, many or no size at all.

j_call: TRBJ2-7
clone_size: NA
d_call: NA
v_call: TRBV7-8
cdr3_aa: CASRQDRSYEQYF
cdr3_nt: TGTGCCAGCAGGCAAGACCGGAGCTACGAGCAGTACTTC

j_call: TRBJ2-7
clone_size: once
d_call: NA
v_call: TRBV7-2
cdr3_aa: CASSLIGLYEQYF
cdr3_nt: TGTGCCAGCAGCTTAATAGGGCTCTACGAGCAGTACTTC

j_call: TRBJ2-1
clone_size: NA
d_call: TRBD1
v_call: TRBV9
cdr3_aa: CASRRGRDRGDEQFF
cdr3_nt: TGTGCCAGCAGGAGGGGCCGGGACAGGGGGGATGAGCAGTTCTTC

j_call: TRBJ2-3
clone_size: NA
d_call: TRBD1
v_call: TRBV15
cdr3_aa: CATSSPPRQGITDTQYF
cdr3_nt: TGTGCCACCAGCAGTCCCCCGAGACAGGGGATAACAGATACGCAGTATTTT

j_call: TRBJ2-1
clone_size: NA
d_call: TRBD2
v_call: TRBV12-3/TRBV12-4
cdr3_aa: CASSPPTSGGPREQFF
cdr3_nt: TGTGCCAGCAGTCCTCCGACTAGCGGGGGGCCGAGGGAGCAGTTCTTC

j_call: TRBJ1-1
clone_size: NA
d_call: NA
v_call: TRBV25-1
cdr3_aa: CASSRNTEAFF
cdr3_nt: TGTGCCAGCAGTAGGAACACTGAAGCTTTCTTT

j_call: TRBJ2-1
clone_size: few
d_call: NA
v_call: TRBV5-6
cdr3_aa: CASSDDSYNEQFF
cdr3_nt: TGTGCCAGCAGCGACGACAGTTACAATGAGCAGTTCTTC

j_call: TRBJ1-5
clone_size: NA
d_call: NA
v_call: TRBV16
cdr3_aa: CASSQSGRADSNQPQHF
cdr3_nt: TGTGCCAGCAGCCAATCCGGGAGGGCAGATAGCAATCAGCCCCAGCATTTT

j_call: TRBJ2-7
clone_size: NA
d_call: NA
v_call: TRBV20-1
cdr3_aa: CSARGRDFYYEQYF
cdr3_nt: TGCAGTGCTAGAGGCCGGGACTTCTACTACGAGCAGTACTTC

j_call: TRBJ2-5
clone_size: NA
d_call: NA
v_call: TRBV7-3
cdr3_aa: CASSLDLGETQYF
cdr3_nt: TGTGCCAGCAGCTTAGACCTTGGAGAGACCCAGTACTTC

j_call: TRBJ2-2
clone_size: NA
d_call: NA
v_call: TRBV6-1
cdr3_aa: CASSEGPRLNTGELFF
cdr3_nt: TGTGCCAGCAGTGAAGGACCGAGACTGAACACCGGGGAGCTGTTTTTT

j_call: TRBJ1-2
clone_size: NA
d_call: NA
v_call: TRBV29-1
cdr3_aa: CSVESGDGYGYTF
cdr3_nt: TGCAGCGTTGAATCGGGGGACGGCTATGGCTACACCTTC

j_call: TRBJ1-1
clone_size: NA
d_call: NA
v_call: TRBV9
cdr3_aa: CASSVVAAFF
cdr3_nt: TGTGCCAGCAGCGTAGTAGCGGCTTTCTTT

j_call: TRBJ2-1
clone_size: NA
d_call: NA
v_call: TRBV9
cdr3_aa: CASSSESRYNEQFF
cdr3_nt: TGTGCCAGCAGTTCGGAATCACGGTACAATGAGCAGTTCTTC

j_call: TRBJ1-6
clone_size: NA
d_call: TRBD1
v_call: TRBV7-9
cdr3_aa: CASREGAQLNSPLHF
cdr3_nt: TGTGCCAGCAGAGAGGGGGCGCAGCTTAATTCACCCCTCCACTTT

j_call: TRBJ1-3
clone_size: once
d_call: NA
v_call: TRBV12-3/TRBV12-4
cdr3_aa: CASSLSGNTIYF
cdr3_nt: TGTGCCAGCAGTTTAAGCGGAAACACCATATATTTT

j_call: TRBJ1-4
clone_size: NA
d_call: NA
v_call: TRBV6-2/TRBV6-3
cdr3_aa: CASTTGEKLFF
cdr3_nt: TGTGCCAGCACCACCGGAGAAAAACTGTTTTTT

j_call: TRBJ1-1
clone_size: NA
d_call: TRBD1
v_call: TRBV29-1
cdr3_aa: CSVANRTGMNTEAFF
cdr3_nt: TGCAGCGTTGCGAACCGGACAGGAATGAACACTGAAGCTTTCTTT

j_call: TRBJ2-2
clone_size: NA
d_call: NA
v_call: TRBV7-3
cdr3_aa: CASKPGGLDTGELFF
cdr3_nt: TGTGCCAGCAAGCCGGGGGGCCTCGACACCGGGGAGCTGTTTTTT

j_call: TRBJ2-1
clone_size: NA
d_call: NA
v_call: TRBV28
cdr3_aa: CASSQRDNNEQFF
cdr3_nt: TGTGCCAGCAGCCAGCGGGACAACAATGAGCAGTTCTTC

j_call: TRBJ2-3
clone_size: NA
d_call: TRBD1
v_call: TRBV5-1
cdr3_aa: CASSMSWTGTSTDTQYF
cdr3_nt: TGCGCCAGCAGCATGAGCTGGACAGGAACTAGCACAGATACGCAGTATTTT

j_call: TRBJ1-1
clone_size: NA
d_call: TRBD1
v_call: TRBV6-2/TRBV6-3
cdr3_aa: CASSKPGGEAFF
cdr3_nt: TGTGCCAGCAGCAAGCCAGGGGGTGAAGCTTTCTTT

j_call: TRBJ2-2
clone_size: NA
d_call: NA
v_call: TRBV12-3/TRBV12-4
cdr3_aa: CASSNGQGGLTGELFF
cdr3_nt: TGTGCCAGCAGTAACGGACAGGGAGGGTTGACCGGGGAGCTGTTTTTT

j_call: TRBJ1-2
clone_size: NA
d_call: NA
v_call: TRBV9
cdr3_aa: CASSVADNYGYTF
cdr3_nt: TGTGCCAGCAGCGTAGCGGACAACTATGGCTACACCTTC

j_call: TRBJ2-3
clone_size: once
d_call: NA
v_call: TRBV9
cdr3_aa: CASSVASTDTQYF
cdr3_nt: TGTGCCAGCAGCGTGGCTAGCACAGATACGCAGTATTTT

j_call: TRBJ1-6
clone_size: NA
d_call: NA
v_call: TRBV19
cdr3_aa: CASSPSSNRRSPLHF
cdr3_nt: TGTGCCAGTAGTCCATCTTCGAACAGGCGATCACCCCTCCACTTT

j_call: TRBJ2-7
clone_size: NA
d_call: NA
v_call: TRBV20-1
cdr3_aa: CSARAVQGGYEQYF
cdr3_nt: TGCAGTGCTAGAGCGGTACAGGGTGGCTACGAGCAGTACTTC

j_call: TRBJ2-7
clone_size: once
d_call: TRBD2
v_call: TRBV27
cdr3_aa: CASSLPGRENYEQYF
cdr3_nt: TGTGCCAGCAGTTTACCGGGGAGGGAAAACTACGAGCAGTACTTC

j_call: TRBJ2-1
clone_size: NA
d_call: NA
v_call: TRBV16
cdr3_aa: CATHETANNEQFF
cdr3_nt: TGTGCCACACATGAGACAGCAAACAATGAGCAGTTCTTC

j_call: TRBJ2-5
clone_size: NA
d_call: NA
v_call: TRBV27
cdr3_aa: CASSLFPGHQETQYF
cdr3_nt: TGTGCCAGCAGTTTATTCCCGGGACATCAAGAGACCCAGTACTTC

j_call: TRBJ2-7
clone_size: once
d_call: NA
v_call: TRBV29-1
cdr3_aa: CSVEGERSSYEQYF
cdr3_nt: TGCAGCGTTGAGGGCGAGCGGAGCTCCTACGAGCAGTACTTC